This T cell receptor beta chain was recorded in a study of OX40 agonist ivuxolimab in advanced cancers. Study at large: A male proportion of about 80% was recorded, with mean age about 62 years and range roughly 20 to 90.

Notes on the study in general: The antigens recognized by the expanded peripheral T cells, that is their antigen specificity, were not determined.

V gave up 8 bases and J gave up 3 bases, with 13 bases separating them. The CDR3 sequence is 13 residues long. Germline V gene lookup returns CDR1 MNHEY and CDR2 SMNVEV (reference sequence). Comments on this clone: Its antigen is still unknown.

Method: immunoSEQ multiplex PCR; TCRdb's copy keeps in-frame clones and lacks some. The top ten clones hold 26% of a sample with 15,000 to 20,000 clones, 65% to 80% of them seen once. This receptor was obtained from an adult with an advanced solid tumor such as melanoma, head and neck, liver or kidney cancer. This material consisted of CD4+ or CD8+ T cells sorted from blood, taken in a trial of the OX40 agonist ivuxolimab. The V call is TRBV27, the J call TRBJ1-2; TRBD1 might be the D (5 bases). CDR3 protein: CASRHMGDYGYTF. CDR3 nucleotides: TGTGCCAGCCGCCACATGGGGGACTATGGCTACACCTTC.